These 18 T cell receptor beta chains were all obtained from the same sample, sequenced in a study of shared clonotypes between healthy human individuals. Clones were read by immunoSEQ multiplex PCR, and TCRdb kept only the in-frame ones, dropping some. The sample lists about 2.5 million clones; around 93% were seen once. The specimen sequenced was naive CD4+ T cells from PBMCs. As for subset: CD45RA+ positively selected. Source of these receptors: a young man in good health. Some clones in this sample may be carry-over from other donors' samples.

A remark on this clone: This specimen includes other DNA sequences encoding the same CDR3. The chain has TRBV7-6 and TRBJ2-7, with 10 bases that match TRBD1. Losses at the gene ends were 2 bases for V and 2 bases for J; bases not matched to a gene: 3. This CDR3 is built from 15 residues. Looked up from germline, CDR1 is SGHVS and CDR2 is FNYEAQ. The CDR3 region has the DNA TGTGCCAGCAGCTTAACCGGGACAGGGGCCTACGAGCAGTACTTC. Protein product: CASSLTGTGAYEQYF.

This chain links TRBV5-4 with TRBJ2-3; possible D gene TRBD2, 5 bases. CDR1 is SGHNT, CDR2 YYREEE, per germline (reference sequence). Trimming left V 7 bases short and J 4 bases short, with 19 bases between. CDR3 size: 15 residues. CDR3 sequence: CASQRQALTADTQYF. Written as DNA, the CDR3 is TGTGCCAGCCAGCGGCAGGCTCTCACCGCAGATACGCAGTATTTT.

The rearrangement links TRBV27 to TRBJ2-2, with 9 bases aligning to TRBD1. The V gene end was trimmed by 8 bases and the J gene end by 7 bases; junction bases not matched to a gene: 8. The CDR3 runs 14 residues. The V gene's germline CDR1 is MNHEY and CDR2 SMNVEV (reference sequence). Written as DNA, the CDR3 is TGTGCCAGCGGACAACAGGGGGCTGACGGGGAGCTGTTTTTT. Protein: CASGQQGADGELFF.

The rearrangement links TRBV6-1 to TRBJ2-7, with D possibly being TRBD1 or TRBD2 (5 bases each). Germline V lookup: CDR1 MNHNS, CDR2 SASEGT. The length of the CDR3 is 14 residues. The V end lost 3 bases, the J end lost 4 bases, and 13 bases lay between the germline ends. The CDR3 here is CASSDHRPGYEQYF. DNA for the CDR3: TGTGCCAGCAGTGACCACAGGCCGGGGTACGAGCAGTACTTC.

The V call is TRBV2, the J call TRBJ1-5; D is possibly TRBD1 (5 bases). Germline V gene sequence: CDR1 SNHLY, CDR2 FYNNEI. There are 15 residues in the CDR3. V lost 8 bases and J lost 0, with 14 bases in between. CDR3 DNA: TGTGCCAGCTCCCGGGACCAGAATAGCAATCAGCCCCAGCATTTT. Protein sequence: CASSRDQNSNQPQHF.

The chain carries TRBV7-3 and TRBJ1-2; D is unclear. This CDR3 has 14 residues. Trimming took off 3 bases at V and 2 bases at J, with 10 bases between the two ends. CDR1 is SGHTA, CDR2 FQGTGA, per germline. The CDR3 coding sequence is TGTGCCAGCAGCTTGGACGGGAGCAACTATGGCTACACCTTC. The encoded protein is CASSLDGSNYGYTF.

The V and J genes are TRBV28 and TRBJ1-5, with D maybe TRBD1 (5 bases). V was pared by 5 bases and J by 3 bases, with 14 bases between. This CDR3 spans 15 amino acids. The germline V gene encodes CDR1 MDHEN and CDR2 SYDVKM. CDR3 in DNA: TGTGCCAGCAGTCTTCGGGACGGATTCAATCAGCCCCAGCATTTT. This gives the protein CASSLRDGFNQPQHF.

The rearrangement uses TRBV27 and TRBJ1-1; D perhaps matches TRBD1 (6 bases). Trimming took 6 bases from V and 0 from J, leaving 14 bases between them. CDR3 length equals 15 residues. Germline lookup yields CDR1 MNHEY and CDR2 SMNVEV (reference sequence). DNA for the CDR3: TGTGCCAGCAGCCTTTTGAAGGGGGTGAACACTGAAGCTTTCTTT. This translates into CASSLLKGVNTEAFF.

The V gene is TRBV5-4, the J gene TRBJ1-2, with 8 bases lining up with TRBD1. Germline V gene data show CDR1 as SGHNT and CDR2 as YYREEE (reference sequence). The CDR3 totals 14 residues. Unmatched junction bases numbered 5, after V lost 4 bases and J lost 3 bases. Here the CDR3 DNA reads TGTGCCAGCAGCCAAGAGGACAGGGACTATGGCTACACCTTC. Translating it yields CASSQEDRDYGYTF.

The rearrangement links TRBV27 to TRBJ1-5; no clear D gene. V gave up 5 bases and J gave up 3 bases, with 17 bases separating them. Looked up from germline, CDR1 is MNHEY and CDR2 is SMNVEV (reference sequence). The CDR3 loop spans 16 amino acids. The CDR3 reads CASSEVPGAPNQPQHF. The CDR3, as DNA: TGTGCCAGCAGTGAGGTGCCGGGAGCCCCCAATCAGCCCCAGCATTTT.

CDR3 nucleotides: TGTGCCAGCAGGAGACAGGGGGCGCGTCACGAGCAGTACTTC. Its protein product is CASRRQGARHEQYF. J is TRBJ2-7 and V is TRBV28; 10 bases line up with TRBD1. CDR1 and CDR2 from the germline V gene are MDHEN and SYDVKM. The CDR3 has 14 amino acids. The V gene end was trimmed by 6 bases and the J gene end by 5 bases; junction bases not matched to a gene: 7.

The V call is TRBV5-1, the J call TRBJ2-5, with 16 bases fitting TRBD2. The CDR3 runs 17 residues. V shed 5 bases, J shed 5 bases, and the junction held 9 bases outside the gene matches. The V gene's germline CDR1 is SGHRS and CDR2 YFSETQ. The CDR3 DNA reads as TGCGCCAGCAGGCCGGGACTAGCGGGAGGGCATGGGGAGACCCAGTACTTC. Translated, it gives CASRPGLAGGHGETQYF.

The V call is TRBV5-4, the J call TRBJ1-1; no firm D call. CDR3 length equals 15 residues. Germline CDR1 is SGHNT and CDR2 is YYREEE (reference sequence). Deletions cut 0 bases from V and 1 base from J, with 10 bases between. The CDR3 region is CASSLGAGRNTEAFF. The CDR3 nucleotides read TGTGCCAGCAGCTTGGGGGCAGGACGGAACACTGAAGCTTTCTTT.

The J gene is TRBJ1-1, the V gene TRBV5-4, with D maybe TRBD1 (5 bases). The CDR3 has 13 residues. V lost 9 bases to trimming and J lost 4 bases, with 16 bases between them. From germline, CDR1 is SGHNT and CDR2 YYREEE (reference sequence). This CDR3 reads CATRFREVTEAFF. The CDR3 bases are TGTGCCACCCGGTTCAGGGAGGTCACTGAAGCTTTCTTT.

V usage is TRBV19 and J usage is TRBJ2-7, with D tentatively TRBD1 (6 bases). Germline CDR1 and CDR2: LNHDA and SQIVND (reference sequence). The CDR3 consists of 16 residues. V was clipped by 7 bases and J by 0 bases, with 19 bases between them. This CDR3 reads CASIMSPDRSSYEQYF. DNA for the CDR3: TGTGCCAGTATCATGTCCCCCGACAGGAGCTCCTACGAGCAGTACTTC.

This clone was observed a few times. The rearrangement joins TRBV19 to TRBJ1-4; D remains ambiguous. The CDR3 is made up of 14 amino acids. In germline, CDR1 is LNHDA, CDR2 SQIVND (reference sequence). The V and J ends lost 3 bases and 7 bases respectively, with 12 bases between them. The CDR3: CASSMTWRVEKLFF. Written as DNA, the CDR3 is TGTGCCAGTAGTATGACGTGGAGGGTTGAAAAACTGTTTTTT.

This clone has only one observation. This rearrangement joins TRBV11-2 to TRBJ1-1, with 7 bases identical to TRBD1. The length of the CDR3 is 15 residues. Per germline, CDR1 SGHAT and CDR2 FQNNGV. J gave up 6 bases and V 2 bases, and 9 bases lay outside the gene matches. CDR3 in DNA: TGTGCCAGCAGCTTACGAAGATTAGGGACAGCTGAAGCTTTCTTT. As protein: CASSLRRLGTAEAFF.

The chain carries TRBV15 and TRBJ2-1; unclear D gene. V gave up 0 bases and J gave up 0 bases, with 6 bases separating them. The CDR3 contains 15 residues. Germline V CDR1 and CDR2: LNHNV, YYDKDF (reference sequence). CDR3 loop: CATSRDGPSYNEQFF. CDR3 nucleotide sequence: TGTGCCACCAGCAGAGATGGGCCCTCCTACAATGAGCAGTTCTTC.